This TCR beta chain was profiled in a study of T-cell memory formation after mild COVID-19. Study-wide results and limits: Pre-infection memory showed some responding clones, and this suggested that cross-reactive memory joined. CD8+ contracting clones occupied EMRA, while CD4+ ones occupied mainly CM and EM.

The CDR3 totals 15 residues. In germline, CDR1 is SEHNR, CDR2 FQNEAQ (reference sequence). The junction had 6 bases not matched to a gene; V was cut back by 4 bases and J by 3 bases. Regarding this clonotype: Its antigen is unidentified.

TCRdb fed the 5' RACE reads into MiXCR, producing one record per CDR3 protein. The sample has more than 75,000 distinct CDR3 sequences, about 15% seen once. The chain recombines TRBV7-9 with TRBJ2-3; 8 bases align to TRBD2. The clonotype comes from an adult woman who had mild COVID-19 (a few samples of this study predate the infection). Cell type and time point are not known. Sequencing input: PBMCs or a T cell subset sorted from them (not recorded which). The CDR3 protein is CASSSEQRGTDTQYF. The CDR3 nucleotides are TGTGCCAGCAGCTCCGAACAGCGGGGGACAGATACGCAGTATTTT.